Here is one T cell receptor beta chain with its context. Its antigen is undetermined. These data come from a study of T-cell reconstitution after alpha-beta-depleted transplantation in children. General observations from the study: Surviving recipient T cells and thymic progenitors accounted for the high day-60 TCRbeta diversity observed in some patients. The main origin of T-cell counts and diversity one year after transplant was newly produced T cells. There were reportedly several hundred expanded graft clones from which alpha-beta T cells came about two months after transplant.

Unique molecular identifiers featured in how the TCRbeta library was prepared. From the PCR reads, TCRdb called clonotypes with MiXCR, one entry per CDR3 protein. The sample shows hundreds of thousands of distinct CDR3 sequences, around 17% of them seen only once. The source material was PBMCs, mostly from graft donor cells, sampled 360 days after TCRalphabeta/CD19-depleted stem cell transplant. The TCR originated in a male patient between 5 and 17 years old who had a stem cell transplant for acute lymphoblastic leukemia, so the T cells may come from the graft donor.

The CDR3 loop is CASSLFGQGGNEQFF. The CDR3 region has the DNA TGTGCCAGCAGCTTGTTTGGACAGGGTGGAAATGAGCAGTTCTTC. The chain uses TRBV7-2 and TRBJ2-1; 8 bases map to TRBD1. Per germline, CDR1 SGHTA and CDR2 FQGNSA. CDR3 size: 15 residues. The trim removed 3 bases at V and 7 bases at J, leaving 8 bases unmatched.